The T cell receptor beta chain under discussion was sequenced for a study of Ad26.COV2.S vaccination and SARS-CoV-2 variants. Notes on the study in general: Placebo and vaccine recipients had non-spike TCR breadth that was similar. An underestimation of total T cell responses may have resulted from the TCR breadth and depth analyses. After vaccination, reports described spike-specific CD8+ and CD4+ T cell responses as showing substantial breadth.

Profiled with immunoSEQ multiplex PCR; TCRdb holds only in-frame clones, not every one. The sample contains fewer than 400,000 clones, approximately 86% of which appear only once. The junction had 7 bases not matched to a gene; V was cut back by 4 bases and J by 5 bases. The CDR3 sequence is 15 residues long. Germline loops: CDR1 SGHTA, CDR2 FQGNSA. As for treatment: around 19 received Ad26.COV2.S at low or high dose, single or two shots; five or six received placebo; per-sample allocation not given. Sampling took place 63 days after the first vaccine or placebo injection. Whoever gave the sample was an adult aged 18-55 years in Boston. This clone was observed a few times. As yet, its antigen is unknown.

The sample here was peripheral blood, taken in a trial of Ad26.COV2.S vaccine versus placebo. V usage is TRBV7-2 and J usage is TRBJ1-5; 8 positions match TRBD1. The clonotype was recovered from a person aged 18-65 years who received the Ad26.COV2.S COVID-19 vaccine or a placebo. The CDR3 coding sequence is TGTGCCAGCAGCTCTAGTGACAGGGGACATCAGCCCCAGCATTTT. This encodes CASSSSDRGHQPQHF.